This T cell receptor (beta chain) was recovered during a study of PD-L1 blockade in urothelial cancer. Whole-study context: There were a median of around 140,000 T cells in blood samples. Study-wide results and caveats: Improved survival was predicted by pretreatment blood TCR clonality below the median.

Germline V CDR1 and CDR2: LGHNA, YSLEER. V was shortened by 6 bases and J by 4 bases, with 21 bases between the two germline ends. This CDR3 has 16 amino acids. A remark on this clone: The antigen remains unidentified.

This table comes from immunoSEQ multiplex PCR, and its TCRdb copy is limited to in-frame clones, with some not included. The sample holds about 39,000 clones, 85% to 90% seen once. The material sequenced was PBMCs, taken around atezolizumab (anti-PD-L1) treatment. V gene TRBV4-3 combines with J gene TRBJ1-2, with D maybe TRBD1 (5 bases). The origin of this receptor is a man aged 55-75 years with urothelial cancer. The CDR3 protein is CASRVKSAGHRYGYTF. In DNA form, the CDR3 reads TGCGCCAGCAGGGTCAAATCGGCAGGGCATCGCTATGGCTACACCTTC.